This TCR beta chain is from a study of early stage breast cancer tumors. Study findings and constraints: Blood repertoires resembled normal breast more than tumor. Commonly generated sequences made up most enriched TCRB sequences shared between patients. Unsorted bulk genomic DNA sequencing lacked pairing and functional marker data.

Each sample had two DNA replicates, 0.45 to 0.65 ug blood or roughly 1.5 ug tissue. Sequenced by immunoSEQ multiplex PCR; TCRdb stores in-frame clones only, minus some. The repertoire includes about 21,000 clones, about 76% of them detected once, and 28% sits in the top ten. With regard to this clone: Its specificity is not known.

Germline V gene sequence: CDR1 SNHLY, CDR2 FYNNEI. The V end lost 2 bases, the J end lost 5 bases, and 12 bases lay between the germline ends. This CDR3 has 14 residues. The chain combines TRBV2 with TRBJ2-5, with TRBD2 as a possible D gene (5 bases). The TCR originated in a person in their sixties or seventies with breast cancer. The sample was blood. The CDR3 sequence is CASSEISPGETQYF. In DNA, the CDR3 is TGTGCCAGCAGTGAAATCAGCCCGGGGGAGACCCAGTACTTC.